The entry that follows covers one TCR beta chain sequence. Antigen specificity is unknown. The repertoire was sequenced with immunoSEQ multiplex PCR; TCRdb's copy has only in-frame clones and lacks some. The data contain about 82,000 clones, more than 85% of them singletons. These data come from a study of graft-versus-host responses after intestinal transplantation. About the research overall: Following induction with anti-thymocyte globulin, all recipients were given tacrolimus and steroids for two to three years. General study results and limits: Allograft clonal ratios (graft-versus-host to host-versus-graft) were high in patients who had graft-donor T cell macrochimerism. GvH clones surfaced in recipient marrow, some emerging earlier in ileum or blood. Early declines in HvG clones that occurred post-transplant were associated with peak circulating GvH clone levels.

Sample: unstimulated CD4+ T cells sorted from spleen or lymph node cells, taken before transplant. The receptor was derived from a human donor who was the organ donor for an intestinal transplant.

CDR3 in amino acids: CASSSYSVSSYNEQFF. For the CDR3, the DNA is TGTGCCAGCAGCTCCTATAGCGTGAGCTCCTACAATGAGCAGTTCTTC. J is TRBJ2-1 and V is TRBV7-6, with D possibly being TRBD2 (5 bases). The CDR3 has 16 amino acids. Germline-derived CDR1 and CDR2 are SGHVS and FNYEAQ. The ends were cut back, 4 bases at V and 0 bases at J, with 13 bases in the middle.